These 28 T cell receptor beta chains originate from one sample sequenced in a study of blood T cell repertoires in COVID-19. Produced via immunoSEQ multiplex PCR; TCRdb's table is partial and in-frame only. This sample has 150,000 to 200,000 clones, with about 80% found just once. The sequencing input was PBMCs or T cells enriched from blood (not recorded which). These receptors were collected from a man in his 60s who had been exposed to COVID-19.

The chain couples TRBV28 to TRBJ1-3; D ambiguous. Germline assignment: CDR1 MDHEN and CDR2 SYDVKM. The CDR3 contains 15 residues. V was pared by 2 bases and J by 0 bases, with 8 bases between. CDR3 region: CASSLELSSGNTIYF. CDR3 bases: TGTGCCAGCAGTTTAGAGCTGTCCTCTGGAAACACCATATATTTT.

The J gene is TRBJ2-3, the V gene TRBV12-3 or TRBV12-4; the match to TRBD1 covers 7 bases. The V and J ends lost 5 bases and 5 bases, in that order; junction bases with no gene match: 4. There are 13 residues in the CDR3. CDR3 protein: CASSRDREDTQYF. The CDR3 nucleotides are TGTGCCAGCAGTCGCGACAGGGAAGATACGCAGTATTTT.

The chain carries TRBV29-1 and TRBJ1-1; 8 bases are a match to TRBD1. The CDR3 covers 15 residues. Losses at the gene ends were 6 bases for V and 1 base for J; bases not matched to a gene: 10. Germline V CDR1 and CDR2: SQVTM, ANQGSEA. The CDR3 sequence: CSVQTRQGWNTEAFF. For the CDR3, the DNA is TGCAGCGTCCAAACTAGACAGGGGTGGAACACTGAAGCTTTCTTT.

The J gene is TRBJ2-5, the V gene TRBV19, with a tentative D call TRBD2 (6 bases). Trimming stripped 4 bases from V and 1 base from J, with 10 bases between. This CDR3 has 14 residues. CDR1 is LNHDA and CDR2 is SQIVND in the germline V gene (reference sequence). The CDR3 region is CASSTSGLQETQYF. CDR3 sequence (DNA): TGTGCCAGTAGTACCTCGGGACTCCAAGAGACCCAGTACTTC.

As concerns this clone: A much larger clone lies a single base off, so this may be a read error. CDR3 DNA sequence: TGTGCCAGCAGCCCGGGACAGATCTATGGCTACACCTTC. This encodes CASSPGQIYGYTF. The chain joins TRBV7-2 to TRBJ1-2; 7 nucleotides align to TRBD1. V lost 5 bases, J lost 4 bases, and 4 bases stayed unmatched. The CDR3 covers 13 residues. Per germline, CDR1 SGHTA and CDR2 FQGNSA.

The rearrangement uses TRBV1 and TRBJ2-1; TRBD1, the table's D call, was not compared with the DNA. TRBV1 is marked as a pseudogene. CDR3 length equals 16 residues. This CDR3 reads CTSSQGALDPQNEQFF. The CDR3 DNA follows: TGCACCAGCAGCCAAGGGGCTCTTGACCCACAGAATGAGCAGTTCTTC.

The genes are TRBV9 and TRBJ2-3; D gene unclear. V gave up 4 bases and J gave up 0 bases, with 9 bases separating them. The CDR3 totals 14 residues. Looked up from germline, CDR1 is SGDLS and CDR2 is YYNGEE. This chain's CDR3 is CASSSLSSTDTQYF. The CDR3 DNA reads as TGTGCCAGCAGCTCCCTCTCTAGCACAGATACGCAGTATTTT.

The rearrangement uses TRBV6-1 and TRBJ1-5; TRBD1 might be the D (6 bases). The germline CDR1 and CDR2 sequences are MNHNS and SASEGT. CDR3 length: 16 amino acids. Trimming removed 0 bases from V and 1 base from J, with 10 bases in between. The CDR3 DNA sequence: TGTGCCAGCAGTGAAGCGTGGGGGCTGAGCAATCAGCCCCAGCATTTT. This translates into CASSEAWGLSNQPQHF.

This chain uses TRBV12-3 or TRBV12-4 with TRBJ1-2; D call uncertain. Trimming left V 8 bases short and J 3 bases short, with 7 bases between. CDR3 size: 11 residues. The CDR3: CASRVYYGYTF. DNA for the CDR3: TGTGCCAGCCGAGTCTACTATGGCTACACCTTC.

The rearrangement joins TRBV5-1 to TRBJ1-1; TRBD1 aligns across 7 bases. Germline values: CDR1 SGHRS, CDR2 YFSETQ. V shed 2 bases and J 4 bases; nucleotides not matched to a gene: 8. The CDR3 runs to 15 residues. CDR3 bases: TGCGCCAGCAGCTTACGACAGGGTGATCCCACTGAAGCTTTCTTT. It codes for CASSLRQGDPTEAFF. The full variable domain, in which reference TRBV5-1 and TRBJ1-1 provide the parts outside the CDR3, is KAGVTQTPRYLIKTRGQQVTLSCSPISGHRSVSWYQQTPGQGLQFLFEYFSETQRNKGNFPGRFSGRQFSNSRSEMNVSTLELGDSALYLCASSLRQGDPTEAFFGQGTRLTVV.

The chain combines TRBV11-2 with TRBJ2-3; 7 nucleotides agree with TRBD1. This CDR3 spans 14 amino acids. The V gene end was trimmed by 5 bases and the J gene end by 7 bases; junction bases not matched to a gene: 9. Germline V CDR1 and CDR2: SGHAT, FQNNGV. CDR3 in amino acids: CASSPGTASYTQYF. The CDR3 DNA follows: TGTGCCAGCAGCCCCGGGACAGCATCTTATACGCAGTATTTT.

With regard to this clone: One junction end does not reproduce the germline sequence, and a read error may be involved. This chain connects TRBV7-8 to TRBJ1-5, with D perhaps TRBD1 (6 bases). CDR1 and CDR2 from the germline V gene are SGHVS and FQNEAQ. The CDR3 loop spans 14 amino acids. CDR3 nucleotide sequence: TGTGCCAGCAGCCTAGCCACAGGGAATCAGCCCCAGCATTTT. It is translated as CASSLATGNQPQHF. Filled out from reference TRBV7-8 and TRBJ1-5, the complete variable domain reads GAGVSQSPRYKVAKRGQDVALRCDPISGHVSLFWYQQALGQGPEFLTYFQNEAQLDKSGLPSDRFFAERPEGSVSTLKIQRTQQEDSAVYLCASSLATGNQPQHFGDGTRLSIL.

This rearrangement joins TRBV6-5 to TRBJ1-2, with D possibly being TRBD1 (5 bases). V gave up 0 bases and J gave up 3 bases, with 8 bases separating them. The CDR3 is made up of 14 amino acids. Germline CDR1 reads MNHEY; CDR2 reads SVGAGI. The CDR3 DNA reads TGTGCCAGCAGTTACTCGGGGCCAGACTATGGCTACACCTTC. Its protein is CASSYSGPDYGYTF.

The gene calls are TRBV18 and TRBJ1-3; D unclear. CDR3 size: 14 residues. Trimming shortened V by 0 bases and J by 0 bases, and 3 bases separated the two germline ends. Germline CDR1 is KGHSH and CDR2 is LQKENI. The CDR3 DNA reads TGTGCCAGCTCACCACCAGCCTCTGGAAACACCATATATTTT. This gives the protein CASSPPASGNTIYF.

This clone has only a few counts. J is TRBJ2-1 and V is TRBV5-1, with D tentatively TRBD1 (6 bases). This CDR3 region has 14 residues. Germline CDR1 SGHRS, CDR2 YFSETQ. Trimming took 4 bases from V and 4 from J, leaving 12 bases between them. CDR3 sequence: CASSKRTDYNEQFF. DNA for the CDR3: TGCGCCAGCAGCAAAAGGACAGATTACAATGAGCAGTTCTTC.

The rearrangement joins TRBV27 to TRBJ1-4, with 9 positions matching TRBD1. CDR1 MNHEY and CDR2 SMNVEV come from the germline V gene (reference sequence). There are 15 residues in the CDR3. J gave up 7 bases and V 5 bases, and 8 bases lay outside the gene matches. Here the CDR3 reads CASSPLDRGGEKLFF. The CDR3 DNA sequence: TGTGCCAGCAGTCCCTTGGACAGGGGTGGTGAAAAACTGTTTTTT.

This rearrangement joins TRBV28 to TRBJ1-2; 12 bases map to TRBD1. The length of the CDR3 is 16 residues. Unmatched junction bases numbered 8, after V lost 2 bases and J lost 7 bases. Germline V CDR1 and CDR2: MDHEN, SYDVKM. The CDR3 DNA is TGTGCCAGCAGTTTAGGCGGGACAGGGGGCTCTTCTGGCTACACCTTC. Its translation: CASSLGGTGGSSGYTF.

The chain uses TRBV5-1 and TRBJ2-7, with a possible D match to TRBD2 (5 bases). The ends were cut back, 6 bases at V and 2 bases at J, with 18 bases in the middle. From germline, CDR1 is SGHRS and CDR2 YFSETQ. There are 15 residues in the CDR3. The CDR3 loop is CASTKSEGRTYEQYF. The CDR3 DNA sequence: TGCGCCAGCACCAAGTCCGAGGGCCGCACCTACGAGCAGTACTTC.

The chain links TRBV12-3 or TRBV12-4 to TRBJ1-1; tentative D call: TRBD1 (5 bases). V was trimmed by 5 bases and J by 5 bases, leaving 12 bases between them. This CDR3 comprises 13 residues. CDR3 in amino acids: CASSRLSGTEAFF. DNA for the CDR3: TGTGCCAGCAGTCGGCTCTCAGGGACTGAAGCTTTCTTT.

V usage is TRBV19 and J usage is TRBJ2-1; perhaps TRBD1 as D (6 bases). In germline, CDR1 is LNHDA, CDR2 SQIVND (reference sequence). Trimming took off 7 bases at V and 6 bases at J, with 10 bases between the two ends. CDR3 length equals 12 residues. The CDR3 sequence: CASTGVRNEQFF. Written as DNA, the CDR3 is TGTGCCAGTACAGGGGTGCGCAATGAGCAGTTCTTC.

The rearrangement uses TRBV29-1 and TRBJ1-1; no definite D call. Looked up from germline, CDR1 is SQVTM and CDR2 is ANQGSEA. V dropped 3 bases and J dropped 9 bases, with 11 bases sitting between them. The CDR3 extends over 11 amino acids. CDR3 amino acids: CSVDADNKAFF. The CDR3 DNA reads TGCAGCGTTGATGCCGACAATAAAGCTTTCTTT. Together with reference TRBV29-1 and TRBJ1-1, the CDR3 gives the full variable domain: SAVISQKPSRDICQRGTSLTIQCQVDSQVTMMFWYRQQPGQSLTLIATANQGSEATYESGFVIDKFPISRPNLTFSTLTVSNMSPEDSSIYLCSVDADNKAFFGQGTRLTVV.

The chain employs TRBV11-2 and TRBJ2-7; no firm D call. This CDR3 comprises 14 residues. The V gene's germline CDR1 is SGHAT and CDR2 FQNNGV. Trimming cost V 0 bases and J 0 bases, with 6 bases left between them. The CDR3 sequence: CASSLEAFSYEQYF. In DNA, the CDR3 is TGTGCCAGCAGCTTAGAGGCCTTCTCCTACGAGCAGTACTTC.

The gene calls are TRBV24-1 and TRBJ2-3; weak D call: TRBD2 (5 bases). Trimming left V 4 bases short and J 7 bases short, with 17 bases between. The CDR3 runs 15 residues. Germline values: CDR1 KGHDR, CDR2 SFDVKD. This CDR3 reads CATSEPLPRANTQYF. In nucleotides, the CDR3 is TGTGCCACCAGTGAACCGCTACCGAGGGCCAATACGCAGTATTTT.

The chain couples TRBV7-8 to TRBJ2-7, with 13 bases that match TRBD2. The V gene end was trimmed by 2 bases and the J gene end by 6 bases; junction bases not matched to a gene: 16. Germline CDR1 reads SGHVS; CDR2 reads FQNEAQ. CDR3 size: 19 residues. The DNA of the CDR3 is TGTGCCAGCAGCTTACTGGGACTAGCGGGAAACTCCCGACCCGGCGAGCAGTACTTC. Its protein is CASSLLGLAGNSRPGEQYF.

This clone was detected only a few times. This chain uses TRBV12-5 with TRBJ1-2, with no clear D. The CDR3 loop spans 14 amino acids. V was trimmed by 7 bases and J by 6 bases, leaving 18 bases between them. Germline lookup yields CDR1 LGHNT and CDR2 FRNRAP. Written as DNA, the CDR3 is TGTGCTAGTGCCCCCACTTCCACCTCGAATGGCTACACCTTC. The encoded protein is CASAPTSTSNGYTF. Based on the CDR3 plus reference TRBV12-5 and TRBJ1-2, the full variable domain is DARVTQTPRHKVTEMGQEVTMRCQPILGHNTVFWYRQTMMQGLELLAYFRNRAPLDDSGMPKDRFSAEMPDATLATLKIQPSEPRDSAVYFCASAPTSTSNGYTFGSGTRLTVV.

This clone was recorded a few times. DNA for the CDR3: TGTGCCAGCAGCACCGGGCCCGGGGGAGGCTACACCTTC. It codes for CASSTGPGGGYTF. The chain has TRBV11-2 and TRBJ1-2, with D possibly being TRBD1 (5 bases). The V gene lost 5 bases and the J gene lost 8 bases, with 15 bases spanning the gap. The CDR3 sequence is 13 residues long. Germline V gene data show CDR1 as SGHAT and CDR2 as FQNNGV. The full variable domain, with the rest looked up from reference TRBV11-2 and TRBJ1-2, is EAGVAQSPRYKIIEKRQSVAFWCNPISGHATLYWYQQILGQGPKLLIQFQNNGVVDDSQLPKDRFSAERLKGVDSTLKIQPAKLEDSAVYLCASSTGPGGGYTFGSGTRLTVV.

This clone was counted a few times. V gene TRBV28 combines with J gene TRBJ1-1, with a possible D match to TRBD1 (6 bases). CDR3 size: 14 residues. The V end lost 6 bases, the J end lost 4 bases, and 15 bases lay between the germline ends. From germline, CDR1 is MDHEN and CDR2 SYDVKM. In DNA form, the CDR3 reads TGTGCCAGCAGGGGGGGGCTGAGGGCCACTGAAGCTTTCTTT. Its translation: CASRGGLRATEAFF.

CDR3 nucleotides: TGTGCCACCAGCCTAGGGGGACAGGGCGAAGAGACCCAGTACTTC. Translated, it gives CATSLGGQGEETQYF. The chain couples TRBV24-1 to TRBJ2-5, with 9 bases fitting TRBD1. This CDR3 has 15 amino acids. Germline V gene lookup returns CDR1 KGHDR and CDR2 SFDVKD. Trimming removed 7 bases from V and 3 bases from J; junction bases left unmatched: 8.